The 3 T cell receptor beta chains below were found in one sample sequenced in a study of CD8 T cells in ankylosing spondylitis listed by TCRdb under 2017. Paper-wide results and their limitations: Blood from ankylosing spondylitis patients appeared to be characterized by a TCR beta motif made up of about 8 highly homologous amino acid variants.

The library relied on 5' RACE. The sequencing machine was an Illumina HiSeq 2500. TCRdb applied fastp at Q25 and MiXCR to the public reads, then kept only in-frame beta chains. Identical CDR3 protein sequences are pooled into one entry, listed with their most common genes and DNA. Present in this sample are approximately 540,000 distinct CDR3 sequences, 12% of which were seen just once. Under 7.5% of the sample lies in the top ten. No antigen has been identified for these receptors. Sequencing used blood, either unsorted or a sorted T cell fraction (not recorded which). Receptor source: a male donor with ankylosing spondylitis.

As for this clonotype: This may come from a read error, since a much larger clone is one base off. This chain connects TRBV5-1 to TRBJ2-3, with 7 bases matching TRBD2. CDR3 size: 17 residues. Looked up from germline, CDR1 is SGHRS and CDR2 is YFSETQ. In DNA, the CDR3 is TGCGCCAGCAGCTCGGCGCGGGAGCTCCGGAGCACAGATACGCAGTGTTTT. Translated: CASSSARELRSTDTQCF.

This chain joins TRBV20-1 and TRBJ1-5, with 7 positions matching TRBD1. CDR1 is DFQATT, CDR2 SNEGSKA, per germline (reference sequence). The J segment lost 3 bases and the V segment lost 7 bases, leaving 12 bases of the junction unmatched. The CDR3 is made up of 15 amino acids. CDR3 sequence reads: CSVNTRDSPNQPQHF. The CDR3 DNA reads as TGCAGTGTGAATACCCGGGACAGCCCCAATCAGCCCCAGCATTTT.

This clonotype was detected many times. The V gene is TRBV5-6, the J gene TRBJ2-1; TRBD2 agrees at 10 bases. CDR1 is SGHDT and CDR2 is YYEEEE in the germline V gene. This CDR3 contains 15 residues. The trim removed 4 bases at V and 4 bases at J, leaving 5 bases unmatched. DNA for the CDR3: TGTGCCAGCAGCGCCGGGACTAGCGCATACAATGAGCAGTTCTTC. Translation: CASSAGTSAYNEQFF.